A selection of T cell receptor beta chains follows, all from one sample in a study of PD-L1 blockade in urothelial cancer. Sequencing was performed with immunoSEQ multiplex PCR; in TCRdb, only in-frame clones are kept and a portion is missing. The top ten hold 2% to 3% of the sample, which has about 120,000 clones, more than 70% seen once. The sample consisted of PBMCs, taken around atezolizumab (anti-PD-L1) treatment. The origin of the receptors is a man aged 45-60 years with urothelial cancer. CDR3s include the opening cysteine and the closing phenylalanine or tryptophan. A D gene is named only where the DNA matches it firmly. Some rows mark clone size as missing; the rest say once, few, many or name a class of expanded clone.

size	D	V	J	CDR3	DNA
NA	NA	TRBV5-4	TRBJ1-3	CASSASQGTSGNTIYF	TGTGCCAGCAGCGCATCCCAGGGAACCTCTGGAAACACCATATATTTT
NA	NA	TRBV4-1	TRBJ1-6	CASSQERRGHGYNSPLHF	TGCGCCAGCAGCCAAGAGAGGAGAGGGCACGGTTATAATTCACCCCTCCACTTT
once	NA	TRBV5-1	TRBJ2-7	CASSQVRDFHYEQYF	TGCGCCAGCAGCCAAGTCCGGGACTTCCACTACGAGCAGTACTTC
NA	TRBD2	TRBV9	TRBJ2-1	CASSESGSSYEQFF	TGTGCCAGCAGCGAGAGCGGGAGTTCTTATGAGCAGTTCTTC
NA	NA	TRBV27	TRBJ2-6	CASSLSNLHSGANVLTF	TGTGCCAGCAGTTTATCAAACTTGCACTCTGGGGCCAACGTCCTGACTTTC
once	NA	TRBV11-2	TRBJ2-2	CASSRGPVVTGELFF	TGTGCCAGCAGCAGAGGTCCGGTGGTCACCGGGGAGCTGTTTTTT
few	TRBD2	TRBV11-2	TRBJ2-1	CASSTPGTSGMNNEQFF	TGTGCCAGCTCGACCCCCGGGACTAGCGGGATGAACAATGAGCAGTTCTTC
NA	TRBD1	TRBV19	TRBJ1-5	CASTRGTGRSNQPQHF	TGTGCCAGTACCCGCGGGACAGGGCGAAGCAATCAGCCCCAGCATTTT
many	NA	TRBV18	TRBJ1-2	CASSPAARNYGYTF	TGTGCCAGCTCACCAGCGGCCCGTAACTATGGCTACACCTTC
NA	NA	TRBV7-8	TRBJ2-2	CASSLVPRRYSTGELFF	TGTGCCAGCAGCTTAGTACCGAGAAGATACAGCACCGGGGAGCTGTTTTTT
few	NA	TRBV4-1	TRBJ2-7	CASSQNTNYEQYF	TGCGCCAGCAGCCAAAACACAAACTACGAGCAGTACTTC
NA	NA	TRBV5-1	TRBJ2-5	CASSLGGSRETQYF	TGCGCCAGCAGCTTGGGAGGGTCTCGAGAGACCCAGTACTTC
NA	NA	TRBV9	TRBJ1-5	CASSAGDFQPQHF	TGTGCCAGCAGCGCGGGGGACTTTCAGCCCCAGCATTTT
few	TRBD2	TRBV5-1	TRBJ2-1	CASGEGLAGVGEQFF	TGCGCCAGCGGTGAGGGACTAGCGGGAGTAGGTGAGCAGTTCTTC
NA	TRBD1	TRBV27	TRBJ2-2	CASSSRGLVGELFF	TGTGCCAGCAGTTCCAGGGGGCTGGTCGGGGAGCTGTTTTTT
NA	TRBD1	TRBV9	TRBJ2-6	CASSTGVSSRANVLTF	TGTGCCAGCAGTACAGGGGTCAGCTCTAGGGCCAACGTCCTGACTTTC
NA	TRBD1	TRBV9	TRBJ1-6	CASSVDLGQGPLHF	TGTGCCAGCAGCGTAGATCTGGGACAGGGGCCCCTCCACTTT
NA	NA	TRBV4-1	TRBJ1-1	CASSRPGTTNTEAFF	TGCGCCAGCAGCCGGCCCGGGACAACGAACACTGAAGCTTTCTTT
NA	NA	TRBV4-2	TRBJ2-1	CASSPPSKYEQFF	TGTGCCAGCAGCCCCCCTTCTAAGTATGAGCAGTTCTTC
NA	NA	TRBV7-9	TRBJ2-1	CASSLGSTGYDEQFF	TGTGCCAGCAGCCTCGGATCCACCGGGTACGATGAGCAGTTCTTC
NA	NA	TRBV9	TRBJ2-2	CASSVGGQNTGELFF	TGTGCCAGCAGCGTAGGGGGACAGAACACCGGGGAGCTGTTTTTT
NA	TRBD2	TRBV6-5	TRBJ2-7	CASRATSGSYEQYF	TGTGCCAGCAGAGCAACTAGCGGTTCCTACGAGCAGTACTTC
NA	TRBD1	TRBV19	TRBJ1-1	CASSLTGGAGRTEAFF	TGTGCCAGTAGTTTAACAGGGGGCGCGGGTCGTACTGAAGCTTTCTTT
few	NA	TRBV28	TRBJ2-5	CASSFRGIETQYF	TGTGCCAGCAGTTTTCGGGGGATAGAGACCCAGTACTTC
NA	TRBD1	TRBV19	TRBJ1-1	CASSEGTGRTEAFF	TGTGCCAGTAGCGAGGGGACAGGGCGAACTGAAGCTTTCTTT
once	TRBD2	TRBV18	TRBJ2-7	CASSPGLAGSYEQYF	TGTGCCAGCTCACCAGGACTAGCGGGATCCTACGAGCAGTACTTC
once	NA	TRBV28	TRBJ1-1	CASSLTRTEAFF	TGTGCCAGCAGTTTAACTAGGACTGAAGCTTTCTTT
NA	TRBD2	TRBV9	TRBJ2-3	CASSVVGASGRAQGTDTQYF	TGTGCCAGCAGCGTAGTTGGGGCTAGCGGGAGGGCTCAAGGCACAGATACGCAGTATTTT
NA	NA	TRBV7-9	TRBJ1-1	CASSLGPQGPEAFF	TGTGCCAGCAGCTTAGGCCCCCAGGGTCCTGAAGCTTTCTTT
NA	NA	TRBV2	TRBJ1-4	CASSELTVGEKLFF	TGTGCCAGCAGTGAATTGACAGTGGGTGAAAAACTGTTTTTT
NA	NA	TRBV10-3	TRBJ2-2	CAISQGPGAGELFF	TGTGCCATCTCACAGGGACCGGGCGCCGGGGAGCTGTTTTTT
NA	NA	TRBV30	TRBJ1-2	CAWSQGWLKGAVTF	TGTGCCTGGAGTCAGGGATGGTTAAAAGGAGCAGTTACCTTC
NA	NA	TRBV27	TRBJ2-7	CASRKQYF	TGTGCCAGCCGTAAGCAGTACTTC
NA	TRBD1	TRBV6-6	TRBJ1-5	CASRGTEENQPQHF	TGTGCCAGCAGGGGGACAGAGGAAAATCAGCCCCAGCATTTT
once	TRBD2	TRBV5-1	TRBJ2-1	CASSLVQREAGEQFF	TGCGCCAGCAGCTTGGTCCAGCGGGAAGCGGGTGAGCAGTTCTTC
NA	TRBD2	TRBV7-2	TRBJ2-1	CASTKRDFNNEQFF	TGTGCCAGCACCAAGCGGGACTTCAACAATGAGCAGTTCTTC
NA	TRBD1	TRBV4-2	TRBJ1-5	CASSQDYQGDQPQHF	TGTGCCAGCAGCCAAGATTATCAGGGGGACCAGCCCCAGCATTTT
NA	NA	TRBV4-1	TRBJ1-5	CASSQGGIGNQPQHF	TGCGCCAGCAGCCAAGGGGGCATCGGCAATCAGCCCCAGCATTTT
NA	NA	TRBV30	TRBJ2-7	CAGHQGPPYEQYF	TGTGCCGGTCACCAGGGGCCCCCCTACGAGCAGTACTTC
NA	NA	TRBV28	TRBJ2-5	CATLGGNQETQYF	TGTGCCACTTTAGGGGGTAACCAAGAGACCCAGTACTTC
NA	TRBD2	TRBV5-1	TRBJ2-3	CASSLGSGPDTQYF	TGCGCCAGCAGCTTGGGTAGCGGGCCAGATACGCAGTATTTT
NA	TRBD2	TRBV28	TRBJ2-2	CASSFSGRYTGELFF	TGTGCCAGCAGTTTCAGCGGGAGATACACCGGGGAGCTGTTTTTT
NA	TRBD2	TRBV5-1	TRBJ2-1	CASRGGSLYNEQFF	TGCGCCAGCAGGGGCGGGAGTTTGTACAATGAGCAGTTCTTC
NA	NA	TRBV6-5	TRBJ1-1	CASRRPNTEAFF	TGTGCCAGCAGGAGGCCGAACACTGAAGCTTTCTTT
few	NA	TRBV18	TRBJ1-2	CASSPLPGDGYTF	TGTGCCAGCTCACCTCTCCCCGGGGATGGCTACACCTTC
NA	NA	TRBV21-1	TRBJ2-3	CASSKAGTGPVDTQYF	TGTGCCAGCAGCAAAGCTGGGACAGGCCCAGTGGATACGCAGTATTTT
NA	TRBD1	TRBV18	TRBJ1-4	CASSPRTGVREKLFF	TGTGCCAGCTCACCAAGGACAGGGGTTCGAGAAAAACTGTTTTTT
NA	NA	TRBV6-1	TRBJ2-7	CASSGDGNYEQYF	TGTGCCAGCAGTGGTGACGGGAACTACGAGCAGTACTTC
NA	TRBD1	TRBV29-1	TRBJ2-7	CSGGQGAPYEQYF	TGCAGCGGGGGACAGGGTGCCCCCTACGAGCAGTACTTC
NA	NA	TRBV10-3	TRBJ2-7	CAISRGQSDHEQYF	TGTGCCATCTCACGAGGACAGTCGGACCACGAGCAGTACTTC
few	TRBD2	TRBV19	TRBJ2-2	CASRGAGGNTGELFF	TGTGCCAGTAGAGGAGCGGGAGGCAACACCGGGGAGCTGTTTTTT
NA	NA	TRBV5-1	TRBJ1-1	CAGSLDPGRTEAFF	TGCGCCGGCAGTTTAGACCCAGGGCGGACTGAAGCTTTCTTT
NA	NA	TRBV11-1	TRBJ1-1	CASSLAGGLEAFF	TGTGCCAGCAGCTTAGCCGGGGGTCTTGAAGCTTTCTTT
NA	TRBD2	TRBV6-1	TRBJ2-3	CASSEPRTRKTDTQYF	TGTGCCAGCAGTGAACCTCGGACTAGAAAAACAGATACGCAGTATTTT
NA	NA	TRBV7-6	TRBJ2-1	CASSEHRENEQFF	TGTGCCAGCAGCGAACACAGGGAGAATGAGCAGTTCTTC
NA	NA	TRBV10-2	TRBJ2-7	CASLGPAVKAEQYF	TGCGCCAGCTTAGGGCCAGCGGTGAAGGCCGAGCAGTACTTC
NA	TRBD2	TRBV2	TRBJ2-7	CASKDPYQRDKKWGRDEQYF	TGTGCCAGCAAGGACCCTTACCAGCGGGATAAAAAGTGGGGGAGGGACGAGCAGTACTTC
NA	NA	TRBV4-1	TRBJ2-7	CASSPGAAIAPYEQYF	TGCGCCAGCAGCCCAGGGGCGGCGATCGCTCCCTACGAGCAGTACTTC
NA	TRBD2	TRBV5-1	TRBJ2-2	CASSPGTRLTGELFF	TGCGCCAGCAGCCCCGGGACTAGACTCACCGGGGAGCTGTTTTTT
NA	NA	TRBV7-3	TRBJ2-1	CASSLTAQALYNEQFF	TGTGCCAGCAGCTTAACGGCGCAGGCCCTCTACAATGAGCAGTTCTTC